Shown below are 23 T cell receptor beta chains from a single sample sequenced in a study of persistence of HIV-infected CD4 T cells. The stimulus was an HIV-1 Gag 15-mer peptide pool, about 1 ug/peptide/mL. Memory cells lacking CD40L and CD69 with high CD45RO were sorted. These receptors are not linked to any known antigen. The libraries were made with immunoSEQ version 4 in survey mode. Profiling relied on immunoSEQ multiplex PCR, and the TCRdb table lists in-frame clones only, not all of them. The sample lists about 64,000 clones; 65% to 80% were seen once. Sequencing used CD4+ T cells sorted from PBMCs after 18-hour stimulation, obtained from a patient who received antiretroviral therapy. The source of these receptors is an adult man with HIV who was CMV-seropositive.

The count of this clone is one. CDR3 nucleotides: TGTGCCAGCAGCTTGGGTCATCCGGGACTAGCAATATCGGGCGATACGCAGTATTTT. This codes for CASSLGHPGLAISGDTQYF. The chain recombines TRBV5-4 with TRBJ2-3, with 9 bases aligning to TRBD2. The CDR3 sequence is 19 residues long. Germline V lookup: CDR1 SGHNT, CDR2 YYREEE (reference sequence). J was trimmed by 6 bases and V by 0 bases; bases with no gene match: 17.

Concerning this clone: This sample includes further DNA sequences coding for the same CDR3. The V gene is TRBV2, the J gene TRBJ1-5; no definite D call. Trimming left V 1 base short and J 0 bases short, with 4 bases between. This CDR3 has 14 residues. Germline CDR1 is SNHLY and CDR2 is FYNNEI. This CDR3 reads CASSEEYSNQPQHF. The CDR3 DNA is TGTGCCAGCAGTGAAGAGTATAGCAATCAGCCCCAGCATTTT.

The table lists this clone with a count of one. The CDR3 sequence is CAWQGKRALTSEQYF. As DNA, the CDR3 is TGTGCCTGGCAGGGGAAAAGGGCCTTGACTAGCGAGCAGTACTTC. The chain couples TRBV30 to TRBJ2-7; D tentatively reads TRBD1 or TRBD2 (6 bases each). Deletions cut 5 bases from V and 6 bases from J, with 23 bases between. CDR3 size: 15 residues. CDR1 and CDR2 from the germline V gene are GTSNPN and SVGIG (reference sequence). The full variable domain, rest sourced from reference TRBV30 and TRBJ2-7, is SQTIHQWPATLVQPVGSPLSLECTVEGTSNPNLYWYRQAAGRGLQLLFYSVGIGQISSEVPQNLSASRPQDRQFILSSKKLLLSDSGFYLCAWQGKRALTSEQYFGPGTRLTVT.

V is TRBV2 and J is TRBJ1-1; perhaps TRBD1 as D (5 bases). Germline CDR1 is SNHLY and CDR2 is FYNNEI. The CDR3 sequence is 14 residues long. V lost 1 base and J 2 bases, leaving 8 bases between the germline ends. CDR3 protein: CASSEGGINTEAFF. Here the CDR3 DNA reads TGTGCCAGCAGTGAAGGGGGCATCAACACTGAAGCTTTCTTT.

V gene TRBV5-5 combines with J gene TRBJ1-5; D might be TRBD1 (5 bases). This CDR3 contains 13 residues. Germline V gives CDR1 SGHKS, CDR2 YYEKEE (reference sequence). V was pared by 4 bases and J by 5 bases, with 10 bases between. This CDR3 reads CASSPTGYQPQHF. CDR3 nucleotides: TGTGCCAGCAGCCCTACAGGTTATCAGCCCCAGCATTTT.

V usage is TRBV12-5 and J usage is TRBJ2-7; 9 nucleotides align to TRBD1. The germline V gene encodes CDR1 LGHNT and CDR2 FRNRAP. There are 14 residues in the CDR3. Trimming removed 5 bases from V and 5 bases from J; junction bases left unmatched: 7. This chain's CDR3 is CASGPGQGQHEQYF. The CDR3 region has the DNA TGTGCTAGTGGTCCGGGACAGGGTCAGCACGAGCAGTACTTC. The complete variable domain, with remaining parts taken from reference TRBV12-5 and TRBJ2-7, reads DARVTQTPRHKVTEMGQEVTMRCQPILGHNTVFWYRQTMMQGLELLAYFRNRAPLDDSGMPKDRFSAEMPDATLATLKIQPSEPRDSAVYFCASGPGQGQHEQYFGPGTRLTVT.

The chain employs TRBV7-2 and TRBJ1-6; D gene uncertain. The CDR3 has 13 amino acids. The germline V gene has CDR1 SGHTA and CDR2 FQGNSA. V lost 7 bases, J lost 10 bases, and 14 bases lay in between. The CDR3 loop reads CASTPSEASPLHF. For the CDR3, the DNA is TGTGCCAGCACTCCATCAGAGGCGTCACCCCTCCACTTT.

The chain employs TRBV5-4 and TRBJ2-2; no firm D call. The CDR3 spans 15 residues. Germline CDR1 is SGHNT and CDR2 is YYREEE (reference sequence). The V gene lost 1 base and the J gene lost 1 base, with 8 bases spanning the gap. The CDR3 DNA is TGTGCCAGCAGCTTGAGCACCTGGAACACCGGGGAGCTGTTTTTT. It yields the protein CASSLSTWNTGELFF.

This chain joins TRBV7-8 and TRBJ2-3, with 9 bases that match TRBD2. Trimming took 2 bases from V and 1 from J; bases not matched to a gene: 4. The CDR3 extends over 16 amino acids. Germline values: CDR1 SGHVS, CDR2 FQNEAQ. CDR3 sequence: CASSLLASGGTDTQYF. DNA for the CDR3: TGTGCCAGCAGCTTATTGGCTAGCGGGGGCACAGATACGCAGTATTTT.

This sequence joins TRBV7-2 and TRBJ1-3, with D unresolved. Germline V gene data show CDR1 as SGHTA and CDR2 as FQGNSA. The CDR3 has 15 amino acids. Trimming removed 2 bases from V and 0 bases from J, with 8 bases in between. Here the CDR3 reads CASSLQSLSGNTIYF. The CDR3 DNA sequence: TGTGCCAGCAGCTTACAGTCTCTCTCTGGAAACACCATATATTTT.

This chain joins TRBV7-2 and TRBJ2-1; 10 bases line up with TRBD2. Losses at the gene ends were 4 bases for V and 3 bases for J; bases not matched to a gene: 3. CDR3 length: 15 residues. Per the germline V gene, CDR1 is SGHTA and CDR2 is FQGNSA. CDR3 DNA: TGTGCCAGCAGCTATGAGCGGGGGGGCTACAATGAGCAGTTCTTC. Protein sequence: CASSYERGGYNEQFF.

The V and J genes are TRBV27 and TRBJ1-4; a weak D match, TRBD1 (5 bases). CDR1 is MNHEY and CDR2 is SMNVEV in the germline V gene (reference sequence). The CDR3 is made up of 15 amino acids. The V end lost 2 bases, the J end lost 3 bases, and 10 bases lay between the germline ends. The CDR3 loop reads CASSLRDLPNEKLFF. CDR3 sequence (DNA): TGTGCCAGCAGTTTACGGGACCTCCCTAATGAAAAACTGTTTTTT.

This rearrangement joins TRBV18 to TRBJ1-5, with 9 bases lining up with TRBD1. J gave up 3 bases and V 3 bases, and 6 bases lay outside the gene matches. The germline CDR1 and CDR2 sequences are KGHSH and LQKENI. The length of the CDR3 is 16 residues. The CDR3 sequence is CASSPGTGLDNQPQHF. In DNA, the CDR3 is TGTGCCAGCTCACCCGGGACAGGGCTTGACAATCAGCCCCAGCATTTT. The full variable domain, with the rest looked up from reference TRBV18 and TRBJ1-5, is NAGVMQNPRHLVRRRGQEARLRCSPMKGHSHVYWYRQLPEEGLKFMVYLQKENIIDESGMPKERFSAEFPKEGPSILRIQQVVRGDSAAYFCASSPGTGLDNQPQHFGDGTRLSIL.

The CDR3 bases are TGTGCCAGCAGCTTAACGGGGGTCCCCACAGATACGCAGTATTTT. This gives the protein CASSLTGVPTDTQYF. The chain couples TRBV7-3 to TRBJ2-3; the D call may be TRBD1 or TRBD2 (5 bases each). Germline-derived CDR1 and CDR2 are SGHTA and FQGTGA. Trimming took 0 bases from V and 2 from J, leaving 9 bases between them. The CDR3 covers 15 residues.

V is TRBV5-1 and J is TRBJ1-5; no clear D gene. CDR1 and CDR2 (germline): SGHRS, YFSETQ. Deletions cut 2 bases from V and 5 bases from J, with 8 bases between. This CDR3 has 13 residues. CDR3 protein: CASSFDGDQPQHF. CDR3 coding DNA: TGCGCCAGCAGCTTTGACGGTGATCAGCCCCAGCATTTT. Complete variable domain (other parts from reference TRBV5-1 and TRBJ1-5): KAGVTQTPRYLIKTRGQQVTLSCSPISGHRSVSWYQQTPGQGLQFLFEYFSETQRNKGNFPGRFSGRQFSNSRSEMNVSTLELGDSALYLCASSFDGDQPQHFGDGTRLSIL.

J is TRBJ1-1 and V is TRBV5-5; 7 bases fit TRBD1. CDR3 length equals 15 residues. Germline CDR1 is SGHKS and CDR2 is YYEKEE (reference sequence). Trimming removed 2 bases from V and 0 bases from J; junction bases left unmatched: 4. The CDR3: CASSLHGTVNTEAFF. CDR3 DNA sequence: TGTGCCAGCAGCTTACATGGGACAGTGAACACTGAAGCTTTCTTT.

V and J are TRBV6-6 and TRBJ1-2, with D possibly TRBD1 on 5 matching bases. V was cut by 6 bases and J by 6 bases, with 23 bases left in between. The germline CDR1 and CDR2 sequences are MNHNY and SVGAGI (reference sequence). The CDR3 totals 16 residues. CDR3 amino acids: CASRDPGLGLADGYTF. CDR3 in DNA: TGTGCCAGCAGAGATCCGGGACTTGGGCTCGCGGATGGCTACACCTTC.

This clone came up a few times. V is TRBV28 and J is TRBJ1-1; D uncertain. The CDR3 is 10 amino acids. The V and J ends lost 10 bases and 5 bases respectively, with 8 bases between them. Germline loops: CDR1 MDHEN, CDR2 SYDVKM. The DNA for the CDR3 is TGTGCCATTGGGAGGACTGAAGCTTTCTTT. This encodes CAIGRTEAFF.

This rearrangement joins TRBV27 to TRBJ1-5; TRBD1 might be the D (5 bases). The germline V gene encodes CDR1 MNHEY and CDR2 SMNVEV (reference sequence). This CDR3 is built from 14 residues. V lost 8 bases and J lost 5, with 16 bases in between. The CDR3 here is CASGRRGGDQPQHF. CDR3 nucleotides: TGTGCCAGCGGGAGGAGGGGAGGGGATCAGCCCCAGCATTTT.

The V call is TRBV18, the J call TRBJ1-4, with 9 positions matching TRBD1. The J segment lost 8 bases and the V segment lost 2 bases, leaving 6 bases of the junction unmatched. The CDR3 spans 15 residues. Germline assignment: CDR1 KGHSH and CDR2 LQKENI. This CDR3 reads CASSPSDRGYEKLFF. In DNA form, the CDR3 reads TGTGCCAGCTCACCATCCGACAGGGGGTACGAAAAACTGTTTTTT.

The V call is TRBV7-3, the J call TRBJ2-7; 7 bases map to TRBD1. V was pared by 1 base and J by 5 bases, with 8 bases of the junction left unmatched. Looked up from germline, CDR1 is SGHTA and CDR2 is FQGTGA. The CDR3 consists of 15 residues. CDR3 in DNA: TGTGCCAGCAGCTTAAACGGGAAGGGGGCAGACGAGCAGTACTTC. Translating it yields CASSLNGKGADEQYF.

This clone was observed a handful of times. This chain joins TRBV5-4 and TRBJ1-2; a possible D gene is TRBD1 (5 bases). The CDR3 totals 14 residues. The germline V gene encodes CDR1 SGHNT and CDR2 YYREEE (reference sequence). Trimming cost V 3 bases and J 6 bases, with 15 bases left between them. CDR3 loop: CASSSSGGPHGYTF. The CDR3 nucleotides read TGTGCCAGCAGCTCCTCCGGGGGACCCCATGGCTACACCTTC.

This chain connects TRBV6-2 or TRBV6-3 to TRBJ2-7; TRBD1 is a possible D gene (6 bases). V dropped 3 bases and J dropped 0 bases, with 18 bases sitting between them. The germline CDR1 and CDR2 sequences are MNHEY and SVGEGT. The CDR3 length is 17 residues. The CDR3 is CASSYIIKTGSSYEQYF. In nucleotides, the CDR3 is TGTGCCAGCAGTTATATTATTAAAACAGGGAGCTCCTACGAGCAGTACTTC.